One T cell receptor beta chain is described in this entry. Its antigen is undetermined. Profiling relied on immunoSEQ multiplex PCR, and the TCRdb table lists in-frame clones only, not all of them. The table lists 35,000 to 55,000 clones, roughly 94% of them singletons, with approximately 11% in the top ten. Germline CDR1 reads MNHNS; CDR2 reads SASEGT. There are 14 residues in the CDR3. The V gene lost 9 bases and the J gene lost 2 bases, with 14 bases spanning the gap. These data are taken from a study of OX40 agonist ivuxolimab in advanced cancers. Whole-study results and caveats: Mean expanded clone counts were higher in CD8+ than CD4+ T cells. Clonal expansion among partial responders at 0.1-3.0 mg/kg ranked near the lowest.

This specimen consisted of CD4+ or CD8+ T cells sorted from blood, obtained in a trial of the OX40 agonist ivuxolimab. The chain carries TRBV6-1 and TRBJ1-3; D gene uncertain. This sequence originates from an adult with an advanced solid tumor such as melanoma, head and neck, liver or kidney cancer. In DNA, the CDR3 is TGTGCCAGGCGGTTTTTCTACGCTGGAAACACCATATATTTT. It codes for CARRFFYAGNTIYF.